This T cell receptor beta chain comes out of a study of spatial heterogeneity in lung cancer (dated by TCRdb to about 2019). General notes on the study: Beta-chain transcripts were consistently detected in greater numbers than alpha-chain transcripts, which likely reflected higher beta-chain transcript abundance. A strong correlation was found between TCR transcript counts in tumor regions and a T cell transcriptional module score from matched bulk RNA-seq. In the raw uncorrected reads, each unique combination of TCR and UMI appeared more than ten times on average. The study quantitatively compared TCR alpha and beta repertoires across multiple tumor regions, matched nontumor lung and blood in non-small cell lung cancer. Nonsynonymous mutation counts, determined by whole-exome sequencing of tumor tissue, were related to features of the TCR repertoire. Both alpha and beta chains were TCR-sequenced in samples taken at surgery, namely 220 tumor regions, 62 to 70 matched nontumor lung samples and about 54 PBMC samples. What the research found in general, with its limitations: Confirming at a functional level the hypothesis that regional TCRs recognize regional mutations was considered to require additional single-cell paired TCR alpha and beta sequencing. Counts of ubiquitous and regional expanded TCRs correlated with counts of ubiquitous and regional nonsynonymous mutations, respectively. The tumor nonsynonymous mutation count correlated with the number of expanded alpha and beta TCRs within the tumor. TCR-seq coverage of tumor T cells was estimated at only 7% to 8.5% for alpha chains and around 13% for beta chains.

Library creation used 5' RACE. TCRdb records NextSeq 500 as the sequencer. To allow correction of PCR and sequencing errors, the TCR library protocol tagged every TCR cDNA molecule with a unique molecular identifier. In the original analysis: TCR identification, UMI-based error correction and CDR3 extraction were performed with Decombinator tools. Expanded TCRs were defined as those above a frequency of 2 per 1,000, corresponding to the top 1% of the tumor frequency distribution. Expanded tumor TCRs statistically deemed absent (corrected P<0.05) from at least one tumor region were classed as regional, and all other expanded tumor TCRs were classed as ubiquitous. Renyi diversity was computed with the R vegan package after each repertoire had been subsampled 100 times to 5,000 TCRs. To build CDR3 similarity networks, amino acid triplet string-kernel similarity was used, and CDR3s were connected when their pairwise similarity was above 0.82. In-frame beta chains were kept once TCRdb had trimmed the public reads at Q25 with fastp and called clones with MiXCR. Duplicate CDR3 protein sequences are folded into a single record with the most common DNA and genes. TCRdb, not the original authors, processed these V and J calls. Here the sample has some 7,000 distinct CDR3 sequences; roughly 13% occur a single time. Approximately 8.1% of the sample goes to the ten largest clones.

This clonotype was detected ten times or more. The clone's antigen remains unknown. No base qualities exist here, and no much larger clone lies one base off it. From the germline V gene (reference sequence), CDR1 is GTSNPN and CDR2 is SVGIG. For this chain, trimming is 1 base at the V end and 8 bases at the J end, and the number of junction bases without a gene match is 13. The CDR3 spans 17 residues, from the cysteine through the phenylalanine. Kept here is only the CDR3 DNA, which spans 51 bases and is read in frame from base 1. The meaning of the sample's time point label: sample taken at primary tumor resection. Samples were obtained from approximately 72 patients with early-stage, untreated non-small cell lung cancer from the lung TRACERx cohort. Whole RNA extracted from tumor and nontumor lung tissue, or from cryopreserved PBMC samples, was used for TCR sequencing without cell sorting. Only patients for whom sufficient RNA was available from at least two tumor regions were selected for TCR sequencing. Tumor and adjacent nontumor lung specimens were reviewed by a lung pathologist before selection.

The source of this sequence is a male donor with early-stage non-small cell lung cancer. The chain couples TRBV30 to TRBJ1-6; TRBD1 lines up with 8 middle nucleotides. This specimen was lung tumor tissue, taken at surgery. CDR3 protein: CAWSASRQGWGDSPLHF. In nucleotides, the sequence is TGTGCCTGGAGTGCCTCAAGACAGGGGTGGGGTGATTCACCCCTCCACTTT.